This TCR beta chain was identified during a study of human T cells and chemical hapten exposure. The sample's time point: pre-sensitization, week 0. Indicated treatment: therapeutic diphenylcyclopropenone sensitization with weekly scalp DPC. In TCRdb, the RACE reads were re-called with MiXCR into one record per CDR3 protein. The sample contains under 300,000 distinct CDR3 sequences, roughly 8% of which appear only once. This specimen consisted of whole blood, obtained in connection with sensitization to the hapten diphenylcyclopropenone (DPC). The clonotype comes from a man aged 18 to 29 with alopecia areata. Some clones in this sample may be carry-over from other donors' samples.

CDR3 in amino acids: CASSPVERGKRTDTQYF. CDR3 DNA: TGTGCCAGCAGCCCAGTTGAAAGGGGAAAAAGGACAGATACGCAGTATTTT. The chain recombines TRBV7-9 with TRBJ2-3, with D possibly being TRBD1 (5 bases). This CDR3 spans 17 amino acids. Germline CDR1 and CDR2: SEHNR and FQNEAQ (reference sequence). The V gene lost 5 bases and the J gene lost 3 bases, with 21 bases spanning the gap.